This T cell receptor beta chain originates from a study of blood T cell repertoires in COVID-19. Study-wide context: Acute-phase and convalescent COVID-19 samples originated in the United States, Italy and Spain. PBMCs, B-cell-depleted T cells, or T cells were the source of the cDNA or gDNA that made up the material.

Original handling: Estimation of nucleated cell counts relied on the amplification of reference gene primers. The protocol was immunoSEQ multiplex PCR, while the TCRdb copy is restricted to in-frame clones and leaves out a portion. Clone size and V and J calls were adopted from that table, with D and trimming inferred from the DNA. Among fewer than 200,000 clones listed, over 75% were seen once. Deletions cut 8 bases from V and 5 bases from J, with 18 bases between. There are 14 residues in the CDR3. Germline V lookup: CDR1 MDHEN, CDR2 SYDVKM. Material for sequencing was peripheral blood. V usage is TRBV28 and J usage is TRBJ1-1, with no clear D. The TCR comes from a middle-aged man with acute or convalescent COVID-19. In nucleotides, the CDR3 is TGTGCCAGCGGCGTACTGGAGGGTTTTACTGAAGCTTTCTTT. Amino acid sequence: CASGVLEGFTEAFF. The complete variable domain, with remaining parts taken from reference TRBV28 and TRBJ1-1, reads DVKVTQSSRYLVKRTGEKVFLECVQDMDHENMFWYRQDPGLGLRLIYFSYDVKMKEKGDIPEGYSVSREKKERFSLILESASTNQTSMYLCASGVLEGFTEAFFGQGTRLTVV.